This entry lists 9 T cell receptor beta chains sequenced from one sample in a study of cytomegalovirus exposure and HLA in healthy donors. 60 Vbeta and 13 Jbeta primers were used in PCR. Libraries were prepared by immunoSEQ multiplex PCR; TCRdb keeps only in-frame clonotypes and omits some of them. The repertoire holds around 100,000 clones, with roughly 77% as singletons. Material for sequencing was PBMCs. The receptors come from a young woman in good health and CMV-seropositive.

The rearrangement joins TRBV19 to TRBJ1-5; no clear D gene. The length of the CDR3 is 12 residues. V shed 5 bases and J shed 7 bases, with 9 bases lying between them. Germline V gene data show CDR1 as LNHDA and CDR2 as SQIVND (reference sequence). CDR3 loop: CASSAGYQPQHF. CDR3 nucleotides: TGTGCCAGTAGTGCGGGCTACCAGCCCCAGCATTTT.

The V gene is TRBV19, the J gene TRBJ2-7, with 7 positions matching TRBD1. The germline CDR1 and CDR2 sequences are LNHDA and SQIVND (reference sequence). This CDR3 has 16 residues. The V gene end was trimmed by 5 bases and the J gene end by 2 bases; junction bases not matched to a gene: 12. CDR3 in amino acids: CASSPPVAGGPYEQYF. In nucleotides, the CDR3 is TGTGCCAGTAGTCCTCCCGTGGCAGGGGGACCCTACGAGCAGTACTTC.

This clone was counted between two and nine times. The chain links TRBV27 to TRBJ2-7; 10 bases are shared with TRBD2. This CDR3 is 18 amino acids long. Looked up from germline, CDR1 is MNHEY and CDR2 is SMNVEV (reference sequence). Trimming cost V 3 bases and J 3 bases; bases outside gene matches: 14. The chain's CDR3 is CASSFKWFSGRRGYEQYF. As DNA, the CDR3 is TGTGCCAGCAGTTTTAAGTGGTTTAGCGGGAGGCGAGGCTACGAGCAGTACTTC.

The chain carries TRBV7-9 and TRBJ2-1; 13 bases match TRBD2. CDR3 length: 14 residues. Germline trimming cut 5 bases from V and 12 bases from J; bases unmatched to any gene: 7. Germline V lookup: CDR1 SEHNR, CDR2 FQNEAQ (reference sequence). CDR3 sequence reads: CASSPGTSGGVQFF. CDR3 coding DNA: TGTGCCAGCAGCCCCGGCACTAGCGGGGGGGTGCAGTTCTTC. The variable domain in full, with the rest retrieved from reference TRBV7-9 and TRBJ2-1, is DTGVSQNPRHKITKRGQNVTFRCDPISEHNRLYWYRQTLGQGPEFLTYFQNEAQLEKSRLLSDRFSAERPKGSFSTLEIQRTEQGDSAMYLCASSPGTSGGVQFFGPGTRLTVL.

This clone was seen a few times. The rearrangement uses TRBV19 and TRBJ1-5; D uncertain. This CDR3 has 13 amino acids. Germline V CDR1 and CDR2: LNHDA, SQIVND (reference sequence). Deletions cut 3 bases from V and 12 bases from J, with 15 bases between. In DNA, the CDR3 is TGTGCCAGTAGTATTGTAAGTGACCCGGGCCAGCATTTT. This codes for CASSIVSDPGQHF.

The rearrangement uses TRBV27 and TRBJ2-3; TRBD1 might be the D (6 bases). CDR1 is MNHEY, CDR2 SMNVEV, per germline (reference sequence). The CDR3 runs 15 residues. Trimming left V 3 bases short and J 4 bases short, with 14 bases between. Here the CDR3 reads CASSFQGIWADTQYF. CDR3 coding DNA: TGTGCCAGCAGTTTTCAGGGGATTTGGGCAGATACGCAGTATTTT.

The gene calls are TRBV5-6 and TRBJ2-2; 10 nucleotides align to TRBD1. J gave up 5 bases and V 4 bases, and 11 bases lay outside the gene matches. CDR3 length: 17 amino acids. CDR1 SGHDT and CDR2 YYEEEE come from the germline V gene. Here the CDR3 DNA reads TGTGCCAGCAGCCTCGTTGGGGACAGGGGAGCGACCGGGGAGCTGTTTTTT. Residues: CASSLVGDRGATGELFF.

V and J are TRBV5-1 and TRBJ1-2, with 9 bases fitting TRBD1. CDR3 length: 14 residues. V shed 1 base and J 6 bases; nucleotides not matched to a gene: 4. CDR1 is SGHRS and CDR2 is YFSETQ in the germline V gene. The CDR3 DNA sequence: TGCGCCAGCAGCTTGCGGACAGGGGAGGATGGCTACACCTTC. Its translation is CASSLRTGEDGYTF.

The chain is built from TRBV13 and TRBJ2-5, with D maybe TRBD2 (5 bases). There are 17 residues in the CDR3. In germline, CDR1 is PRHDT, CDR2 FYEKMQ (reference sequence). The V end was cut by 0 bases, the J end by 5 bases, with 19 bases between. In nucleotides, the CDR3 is TGTGCCAGCAGCTTAGGCCCGCTGGCGGGCCCGGGGGAGACCCAGTACTTC. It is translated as CASSLGPLAGPGETQYF.